Here is one TCR beta chain with its context. This entry belongs to a study of T cell responses to AZD1222 COVID-19 vaccine. Generated by immunoSEQ multiplex PCR, the TCRdb table keeps only in-frame clones and is missing some. In the table there are approximately 140,000 clones, approximately 95% of which are singletons. The sample in question was peripheral blood, obtained on day 0 of MenACWY control vaccination. The origin of this receptor is an adult in good health.

The CDR3 here is CASSLDVGEGNQPQHF. The CDR3 DNA reads TGCGCCAGCAGCTTGGATGTGGGAGAGGGAAATCAGCCCCAGCATTTT. The chain combines TRBV5-1 with TRBJ1-5; D unclear. This CDR3 is built from 16 residues. Germline V gene data show CDR1 as SGHRS and CDR2 as YFSETQ. Trimming cost V 0 bases and J 4 bases, with 14 bases left between them.